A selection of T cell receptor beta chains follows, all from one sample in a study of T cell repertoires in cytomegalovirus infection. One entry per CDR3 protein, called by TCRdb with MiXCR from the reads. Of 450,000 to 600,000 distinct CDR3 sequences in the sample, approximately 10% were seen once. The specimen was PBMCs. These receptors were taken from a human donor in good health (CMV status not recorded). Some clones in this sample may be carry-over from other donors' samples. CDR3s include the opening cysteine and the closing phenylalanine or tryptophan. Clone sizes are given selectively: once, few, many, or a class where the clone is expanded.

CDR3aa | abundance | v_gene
CASSSGGAVDEQFF | . | TRBV6-6
CASSYSLGDRARNEQFF | . | TRBV6-5
CASRMDRGLGGNTIYF | many | TRBV7-2
CASSSGIAGGMNQYF | many | TRBV6-2/TRBV6-3
CASSLGARGYNEQFF | once | TRBV7-3
CASSFVPGLANTGELFF | many | TRBV12-3/TRBV12-4
CASSLELAGAADTQYF | few | TRBV5-1
CASSESSSRQTQYF | many | TRBV10-2
CASSASRDSGNTIYF | . | TRBV9
CASRRRDRGINTEAFF | many | TRBV4-2
CASSFGGSGTSGIAETQYF | many | TRBV6-1
CASSSGRNEQYF | . | TRBV5-1
CASSQVDEGGYTF | few | TRBV14
CATSPRTTGGDEQFF | . | TRBV24-1
CASSSGLAQAGDTQYF | many | TRBV28
CASSPSAAWSEKLFF | few | TRBV4-1
CASSERGLAVTSAGETQYF | . | TRBV2
CASSLGDFSSYEQYF | . | TRBV3-1
CASSSPQGRTSNQPQHF | few | TRBV28
CASSFASPLAGVADTQYF | many | TRBV5-1
CASSQLDNEQFF | many | TRBV4-1
CASSPPPGRGSGELFF | few | TRBV7-9
CASGQGIRQPQHF | . | TRBV19
CAWSGQFYEQYF | few | TRBV30